These T cell receptor beta chains were read from a single sample in a study of T-cell reconstitution after alpha-beta-depleted transplantation in children. In TCRdb, the PCR reads were re-called with MiXCR into one record per CDR3 protein. Of hundreds of thousands of distinct CDR3 sequences in the sample, roughly 17% were seen once. This specimen consisted of PBMCs, mostly from graft donor cells, obtained 360 days after TCRalphabeta/CD19-depleted stem cell transplant. These receptors originate from a boy in the first two years of life who had a stem cell transplant for Wiskott-Aldrich syndrome, so the T cells may come from the graft donor. Both conserved end residues are part of each CDR3. D genes are given only for firm matches. Clone size appears in some rows only: once, few, many, or a class for an expanded clone.

j_call: TRBJ2-2; v_call: TRBV28; clone_size: few; d_call: .; cdr3_aa: CASRNRETGELFF; cdr3_nt: TGTGCCAGCAGAAACAGGGAAACCGGGGAGCTGTTTTTT
j_call: TRBJ2-7; v_call: TRBV5-1; clone_size: few; d_call: TRBD2; cdr3_aa: CASSLTSGRFYEQYF; cdr3_nt: TGCGCCAGCAGCTTAACTAGCGGGAGGTTCTACGAGCAGTACTTC
j_call: TRBJ2-2; v_call: TRBV6-5; clone_size: .; d_call: TRBD1; cdr3_aa: CASSYGQGATGELFF; cdr3_nt: TGTGCCAGCAGTTACGGACAGGGGGCTACCGGGGAGCTGTTTTTT
j_call: TRBJ2-7; v_call: TRBV6-2/TRBV6-3; clone_size: few; d_call: TRBD1; cdr3_aa: CASSRDRGSIPFYEQYF; cdr3_nt: TGTGCCAGCAGCAGAGACAGGGGTTCCATCCCCTTCTACGAGCAGTACTTC
j_call: TRBJ2-7; v_call: TRBV5-1; clone_size: few; d_call: .; cdr3_aa: CASSFNPQGPYEQYF; cdr3_nt: TGCGCCAGCAGCTTTAACCCACAGGGTCCCTACGAGCAGTACTTC
j_call: TRBJ2-3; v_call: TRBV9; clone_size: .; d_call: TRBD2; cdr3_aa: CASTRGTSGFTDTQYF; cdr3_nt: TGTGCCAGTACCCGGGGGACTAGCGGATTCACAGATACGCAGTATTTT
j_call: TRBJ1-3; v_call: TRBV5-1; clone_size: .; d_call: .; cdr3_aa: CASSPSSLASGNTIYF; cdr3_nt: TGCGCCAGCAGCCCCTCAAGCCTAGCATCTGGAAACACCATATATTTT
j_call: TRBJ2-1; v_call: TRBV6-2/TRBV6-3; clone_size: .; d_call: TRBD2; cdr3_aa: CASSPPGLADIYNEQFF; cdr3_nt: TGTGCCAGCAGTCCTCCGGGACTAGCAGATATTTACAATGAGCAGTTCTTC
j_call: TRBJ2-7; v_call: TRBV7-9; clone_size: many; d_call: .; cdr3_aa: CASIKEGVNSYEQYF; cdr3_nt: TGTGCCAGCATCAAAGAAGGCGTAAATTCCTACGAGCAGTACTTC
j_call: TRBJ2-1; v_call: TRBV15; clone_size: .; d_call: TRBD1; cdr3_aa: CATSRVLRGLYNEQFF; cdr3_nt: TGTGCCACCAGCAGAGTATTGAGGGGGCTCTACAATGAGCAGTTCTTC
j_call: TRBJ2-6; v_call: TRBV4-1; clone_size: .; d_call: .; cdr3_aa: CASSQARGSGANVLTF; cdr3_nt: TGCGCCAGCAGCCAAGCTAGAGGCTCTGGGGCCAACGTCCTGACTTTC
j_call: TRBJ2-2; v_call: TRBV18; clone_size: .; d_call: .; cdr3_aa: CASSPFAENTGELFF; cdr3_nt: TGTGCCAGCTCACCATTCGCGGAGAACACCGGGGAGCTGTTTTTT
j_call: TRBJ2-7; v_call: TRBV29-1; clone_size: .; d_call: .; cdr3_aa: CSGSEIYEQYF; cdr3_nt: TGCAGCGGTTCTGAAATTTACGAGCAGTACTTC
j_call: TRBJ2-1; v_call: TRBV6-5; clone_size: many; d_call: TRBD2; cdr3_aa: CASSYALGLAGASAINEQFF; cdr3_nt: TGTGCCAGCAGTTACGCACTGGGACTAGCGGGGGCCTCAGCAATCAATGAGCAGTTCTTC
j_call: TRBJ2-5; v_call: TRBV12-3/TRBV12-4; clone_size: .; d_call: .; cdr3_aa: CASTFGLEETQYF; cdr3_nt: TGTGCCAGCACCTTTGGGCTAGAAGAGACCCAGTACTTC
j_call: TRBJ2-7; v_call: TRBV7-9; clone_size: many; d_call: TRBD1; cdr3_aa: CASSGRGLSSYEQYF; cdr3_nt: TGTGCCAGCAGCGGCAGGGGGCTAAGCTCCTACGAGCAGTACTTC
j_call: TRBJ2-3; v_call: TRBV4-1; clone_size: .; d_call: TRBD2; cdr3_aa: CASSQDGGLTTSGRGSTDTQYF; cdr3_nt: TGCGCCAGCAGCCAAGACGGGGGATTGACGACTAGCGGGAGGGGTAGCACAGATACGCAGTATTTT
j_call: TRBJ2-2; v_call: TRBV7-9; clone_size: .; d_call: .; cdr3_aa: CASSLLAEDTGELFF; cdr3_nt: TGTGCCAGCAGCTTATTAGCGGAGGACACCGGGGAGCTGTTTTTT
j_call: TRBJ2-7; v_call: TRBV4-1; clone_size: .; d_call: .; cdr3_aa: CASSLTHRFPPYEQYF; cdr3_nt: TGCGCCAGCAGCCTAACCCACAGGTTCCCACCCTACGAGCAGTACTTC
j_call: TRBJ2-1; v_call: TRBV9; clone_size: few; d_call: TRBD1; cdr3_aa: CASSVSTHRGNSYNEQFF; cdr3_nt: TGTGCCAGCAGCGTTTCTACCCACAGGGGGAACTCCTACAATGAGCAGTTCTTC
j_call: TRBJ2-7; v_call: TRBV10-3; clone_size: many; d_call: .; cdr3_aa: CAITTDFPPYEQYF; cdr3_nt: TGTGCCATCACTACGGACTTTCCTCCCTACGAGCAGTACTTC
j_call: TRBJ2-2; v_call: TRBV12-5; clone_size: .; d_call: .; cdr3_aa: CASGYKTTGELFF; cdr3_nt: TGTGCTAGTGGGTATAAGACGACCGGGGAGCTGTTTTTT
j_call: TRBJ2-1; v_call: TRBV5-6; clone_size: .; d_call: .; cdr3_aa: CASSVDWGGSYNEQFF; cdr3_nt: TGTGCCAGCAGCGTCGACTGGGGTGGCTCCTACAATGAGCAGTTCTTC
j_call: TRBJ2-7; v_call: TRBV7-9; clone_size: few; d_call: .; cdr3_aa: CASSEADAQYF; cdr3_nt: TGTGCCAGCAGCGAAGCAGATGCGCAGTACTTC
j_call: TRBJ2-1; v_call: TRBV11-2; clone_size: few; d_call: .; cdr3_aa: CASSLEFRANHRSEQFF; cdr3_nt: TGTGCCAGCAGCTTAGAGTTCCGAGCTAATCATCGGAGTGAGCAGTTCTTC
j_call: TRBJ2-7; v_call: TRBV7-9; clone_size: few; d_call: TRBD1; cdr3_aa: CASSPRQARGLNEQYF; cdr3_nt: TGTGCCAGCAGCCCCCGCCAGGCCAGGGGGCTTAACGAGCAGTACTTC
j_call: TRBJ2-2; v_call: TRBV10-3; clone_size: .; d_call: TRBD1; cdr3_aa: CAIRGQGTGELFF; cdr3_nt: TGTGCCATCAGGGGACAGGGAACCGGGGAGCTGTTTTTT
j_call: TRBJ2-2; v_call: TRBV4-1; clone_size: .; d_call: .; cdr3_aa: CASSQEWTQMGGELFF; cdr3_nt: TGCGCCAGCAGCCAAGAATGGACCCAAATGGGCGGGGAGCTGTTTTTT
j_call: TRBJ1-5; v_call: TRBV20-1; clone_size: .; d_call: .; cdr3_aa: CSARDGSFGRNNQPQHF; cdr3_nt: TGCAGTGCTAGAGATGGATCGTTCGGACGTAACAATCAGCCCCAGCATTTT
j_call: TRBJ2-1; v_call: TRBV7-2; clone_size: .; d_call: TRBD2; cdr3_aa: CASSLERGALFYNEQFF; cdr3_nt: TGTGCCAGCAGCTTAGAGCGGGGGGCCCTTTTTTACAATGAGCAGTTCTTC
j_call: TRBJ2-3; v_call: TRBV19; clone_size: .; d_call: .; cdr3_aa: CASSILSSTDTQYF; cdr3_nt: TGTGCCAGTAGTATCCTCTCTAGCACAGATACGCAGTATTTT
j_call: TRBJ2-7; v_call: TRBV5-5; clone_size: .; d_call: .; cdr3_aa: CASSGFGRATYYEQYF; cdr3_nt: TGTGCCAGCAGTGGGTTCGGGCGAGCTACTTACTACGAGCAGTACTTC
j_call: TRBJ2-7; v_call: TRBV4-3; clone_size: few; d_call: TRBD1; cdr3_aa: CASSQGQGAYYEQYF; cdr3_nt: TGCGCCAGCAGCCAAGGGCAGGGGGCCTACTACGAGCAGTACTTC
j_call: TRBJ2-7; v_call: TRBV20-1; clone_size: few; d_call: TRBD2; cdr3_aa: CSARGLATNYEQYF; cdr3_nt: TGCAGTGCCCGCGGACTAGCAACCAACTACGAGCAGTACTTC
j_call: TRBJ2-1; v_call: TRBV7-9; clone_size: .; d_call: .; cdr3_aa: CASTLGRGIYNEQFF; cdr3_nt: TGTGCCAGCACCCTAGGGAGGGGGATATACAATGAGCAGTTCTTC
j_call: TRBJ2-3; v_call: TRBV28; clone_size: .; d_call: .; cdr3_aa: CASSYQAGSDTQYF; cdr3_nt: TGTGCCAGCAGTTACCAAGCGGGTTCAGATACGCAGTATTTT
j_call: TRBJ2-3; v_call: TRBV7-8; clone_size: .; d_call: .; cdr3_aa: CASSLLRRGREGTDTQYF; cdr3_nt: TGTGCCAGCAGCTTGTTGCGGAGGGGGCGTGAAGGCACAGATACGCAGTATTTT
j_call: TRBJ2-7; v_call: TRBV10-3; clone_size: .; d_call: .; cdr3_aa: CAISDSLSYEQYF; cdr3_nt: TGTGCCATCAGCGACAGCCTCTCCTACGAGCAGTACTTC
j_call: TRBJ2-5; v_call: TRBV12-3/TRBV12-4; clone_size: .; d_call: .; cdr3_aa: CASSFLEDWIPGETQYF; cdr3_nt: TGTGCCAGCAGTTTCTTAGAGGACTGGATCCCCGGGGAGACCCAGTACTTC
j_call: TRBJ1-1; v_call: TRBV29-1; clone_size: few; d_call: TRBD1; cdr3_aa: CSARQGGAFF; cdr3_nt: TGCAGCGCACGACAGGGAGGAGCTTTCTTT
j_call: TRBJ2-1; v_call: TRBV3-1; clone_size: .; d_call: .; cdr3_aa: CASTVGGRRGLHNEQFF; cdr3_nt: TGTGCCAGCACCGTCGGAGGTAGGCGGGGACTCCACAATGAGCAGTTCTTC
j_call: TRBJ2-5; v_call: TRBV29-1; clone_size: .; d_call: TRBD2; cdr3_aa: CSVAYLSGGASETQYF; cdr3_nt: TGCAGCGTCGCTTATCTGAGCGGGGGGGCCTCAGAGACCCAGTACTTC
j_call: TRBJ2-1; v_call: TRBV11-2; clone_size: few; d_call: .; cdr3_aa: CASSLSWAVATSSYNEQFF; cdr3_nt: TGTGCCAGCAGCTTGTCGTGGGCGGTGGCTACTAGCTCCTACAATGAGCAGTTCTTC
j_call: TRBJ2-3; v_call: TRBV11-2; clone_size: .; d_call: .; cdr3_aa: CASSQNPQRGWVTDTQYF; cdr3_nt: TGTGCCAGCAGCCAGAACCCGCAGCGAGGTTGGGTCACAGATACGCAGTATTTT
j_call: TRBJ2-7; v_call: TRBV5-1; clone_size: many; d_call: .; cdr3_aa: CASSLRTDFYEQYF; cdr3_nt: TGCGCCAGCAGCCTCCGGACAGATTTCTACGAGCAGTACTTC
j_call: TRBJ2-1; v_call: TRBV4-1; clone_size: .; d_call: TRBD2; cdr3_aa: CASSPRTSGGPYNEQFF; cdr3_nt: TGCGCCAGCAGCCCCCGGACTAGCGGGGGACCCTACAATGAGCAGTTCTTC
j_call: TRBJ2-1; v_call: TRBV4-1; clone_size: .; d_call: TRBD2; cdr3_aa: CASSQGAGLAVNNEQFF; cdr3_nt: TGCGCCAGCAGCCAAGGAGCGGGACTAGCGGTTAACAATGAGCAGTTCTTC
j_call: TRBJ2-2; v_call: TRBV2; clone_size: few; d_call: TRBD1; cdr3_aa: CASRDRAFGELFF; cdr3_nt: TGTGCCAGCCGGGACAGGGCTTTCGGGGAGCTGTTTTTT
j_call: TRBJ2-7; v_call: TRBV19; clone_size: few; d_call: .; cdr3_aa: CASSKRQAGYEQYF; cdr3_nt: TGTGCCAGTAGTAAGCGGCAGGCCGGCTACGAGCAGTACTTC
j_call: TRBJ2-7; v_call: TRBV15; clone_size: .; d_call: .; cdr3_aa: CATRRDGRNGEQYF; cdr3_nt: TGTGCCACCAGGAGAGATGGTCGGAACGGCGAGCAGTACTTC
j_call: TRBJ2-5; v_call: TRBV7-9; clone_size: few; d_call: TRBD1; cdr3_aa: CASGTGVTDQETQYF; cdr3_nt: TGTGCCAGCGGCACAGGGGTAACGGACCAAGAGACCCAGTACTTC